This record looks at one T cell receptor (beta chain) sequence and its context. CDR3 size: 15 residues. Germline-derived CDR1 and CDR2 are SEHNR and FQNEAQ (reference sequence). V shed 0 bases, J shed 7 bases, and the junction held 5 bases outside the gene matches. Authors' analysis steps: By means of reference gene primer amplification, nucleated cell counts were estimated. Profiled with immunoSEQ multiplex PCR; TCRdb holds only in-frame clones, not every one. D and trimming come from the DNA, and the V and J calls and clone size come from that table. The sample consists of a few hundred thousand clones, 88% of them appearing once. The source of the sample is a study of blood T cell repertoires in COVID-19. Study as a whole: Two negative PCRs, clearance, or symptom resolution were required of recovered Cohort 3 donors.

Ages ranged from about 18 to 90 years, with residence in 24 US areas. Clinical history as reported by participants underpinned cohort assignment. V and J are TRBV7-9 and TRBJ2-1; 8 nucleotides align to TRBD2. The TCR comes from a woman in her sixties in a cohort exposed to, infected with or recovered from COVID-19 (not recorded which). Specimen: PBMCs or T cells enriched from blood (not recorded which). The CDR3 coding sequence is TGTGCCAGCAGCTTAGCAGCGGGAGTCGATAATGAGCAGTTCTTC. It translates to CASSLAAGVDNEQFF.